These 9 T cell receptor beta chains originate from one sample sequenced in a study of cytomegalovirus exposure and HLA in healthy donors listed by TCRdb under 2017. Libraries came from the immunoSEQ multiplex PCR assay. For the multiplex PCR, a mixture combining 60 forward primers for TCR Vbeta segments and 13 reverse primers for TCR Jbeta segments was used. The immuneACCESS repertoire file appears here via TCRdb, limited to in-frame rearrangements. These files lack a portion of the clones; in checked studies, under half of the deficit traces to unresolved V genes, and the cause of the others is not known. Counted in this sample were under 200,000 clones; about two thirds of them appeared once. 3.5% to 5.5% of the sample lies in the top ten. The source material was PBMCs. These receptors were obtained from a young woman in good health and CMV-seropositive.

This clone has just a few counts. The V and J genes are TRBV4-3 and TRBJ2-1; D is unclear. CDR3 length: 15 amino acids. V lost 0 bases and J lost 2, with 8 bases in between. Germline CDR1 is LGHNA and CDR2 is YSLEER. The CDR3 here is CASSQDRLAYNEQFF. CDR3 coding DNA: TGCGCCAGCAGCCAAGATCGTTTAGCCTACAATGAGCAGTTCTTC.

This clone showed up just a few times. The chain couples TRBV7-9 to TRBJ2-5; possibly TRBD1 for D (6 bases). Germline lookup yields CDR1 SEHNR and CDR2 FQNEAQ (reference sequence). This CDR3 has 16 amino acids. Trimming removed 8 bases at V and 2 bases at J, with 21 bases between. CDR3 residues: CASGLSRAGTQETQYF. The CDR3 DNA sequence: TGTGCCAGCGGCCTTTCTCGGGCCGGGACACAAGAGACCCAGTACTTC.

This sequence joins TRBV7-9 and TRBJ1-2; a possible D gene is TRBD1 (6 bases). V was trimmed by 5 bases and J by 4 bases, leaving 11 bases between them. Looked up from germline, CDR1 is SEHNR and CDR2 is FQNEAQ (reference sequence). The CDR3 totals 13 residues. In nucleotides, the CDR3 is TGTGCCAGCAGCCAACAGGGCACCTATGGCTACACCTTC. Its translation is CASSQQGTYGYTF.

The chain employs TRBV5-4 and TRBJ2-5, with 9 bases lining up with TRBD2. The J call may be faulty, since TRBJ2-7 better matches the DNA end. This CDR3 contains 14 residues. Germline CDR1 is SGHNT and CDR2 is YYREEE (reference sequence). This chain's CDR3 is CASSFSGSSYEQYF. The CDR3 nucleotides read TGTGCCAGCAGCTTTAGCGGGAGTTCCTACGAGCAGTACTTC.

This clone was seen a single time. The rearrangement links TRBV14 to TRBJ1-1; D is possibly TRBD1 (6 bases). The V end was cut by 5 bases, the J end by 4 bases, with 17 bases between. Germline-derived CDR1 and CDR2 are SGHDN and FVKESK. The CDR3 totals 15 residues. The CDR3 DNA reads TGTGCCAGCAGCAGGGAGCAGGGGCGAGTCACTGAAGCTTTCTTT. Protein product: CASSREQGRVTEAFF.

The gene calls are TRBV7-9 and TRBJ2-1, with TRBD1 as a possible D gene (6 bases). V was cut by 1 base and J by 6 bases, with 13 bases left in between. The CDR3 is 15 residues long. Germline V CDR1 and CDR2: SEHNR, FQNEAQ (reference sequence). The CDR3 loop is CASSLVQGPRNEQFF. The CDR3 nucleotides read TGTGCCAGCAGCTTAGTGCAGGGGCCGCGCAATGAGCAGTTCTTC.

This clone was found a few times. The chain has TRBV14 and TRBJ2-3; a weak D match, TRBD1 (5 bases). This CDR3 region has 12 residues. Germline CDR1 and CDR2: SGHDN and FVKESK. Trimming stripped 6 bases from V and 6 bases from J, with 10 bases between. Written as DNA, the CDR3 is TGTGCCAGCAGTTGGGGCTTGGATACGCAGTATTTT. Encoded protein: CASSWGLDTQYF.

The chain recombines TRBV9 with TRBJ1-3, with D maybe TRBD1 (6 bases). Per the germline V gene, CDR1 is SGDLS and CDR2 is YYNGEE. The CDR3 is made up of 15 amino acids. Between the trimmed V and J ends, which lost 0 bases and 2 bases, there was a span of 9 bases. The CDR3 DNA sequence: TGTGCCAGCAGCGTAGGGACAGAGACTGGAAACACCATATATTTT. This gives the protein CASSVGTETGNTIYF.

This clone has just one count. The chain carries TRBV27 and TRBJ1-1; 8 positions agree with TRBD1. This CDR3 is built from 18 residues. Germline-derived CDR1 and CDR2 are MNHEY and SMNVEV (reference sequence). Trimming removed 5 bases from V and 9 bases from J; junction bases left unmatched: 23. CDR3 sequence: CASSPFGVHRGEGPQAFF. CDR3 sequence (DNA): TGTGCCAGCAGTCCCTTCGGGGTTCACAGGGGGGAGGGACCACAAGCTTTCTTT.